This section outlines one T cell receptor beta chain sequence together with its context. Its specificity is not known. The data were obtained in a study of CD8+ T cells in alopecia areata. The wider study: In an open-label trial, patients got 5 to 10 mg tofacitinib twice daily. A 6-month period off drug followed tofacitinib, which lasted 6 to 18 months. Study results and limitations: Lesional scalp, especially alopecia totalis/universalis, showed higher clonality than normal scalp.

Per germline, CDR1 SGDLS and CDR2 YYNGEE. The CDR3 has 13 residues. V was cut by 7 bases and J by 6 bases, with 11 bases left in between. cDNA serving as the sequencing template came from extracted, reverse transcribed RNA. TCRdb keeps only in-frame clones here, not all; method: immunoSEQ multiplex PCR. The sample gives hundreds of thousands of clones, around 67% of which show up once; around 1.2% is in the top ten. This chain connects TRBV9 to TRBJ1-6; a possible D gene is TRBD1 (5 bases). The TCR was taken from a human donor with alopecia areata. Sequences were derived from CD4+ T cells sorted from blood, sampled at week 0. CDR3 loop: CASADSFNSPLHF. In nucleotides, the CDR3 is TGTGCCAGCGCCGACAGTTTTAATTCACCCCTCCACTTT.